The T cell receptor beta chain described here comes from a study of siplizumab effects on memory and regulatory T cells (dated by TCRdb to about 2019). About the study as a whole: The study examined how the anti-CD2 antibody siplizumab affects alloreactive T-cell subsets in allogeneic mixed lymphocyte reactions built from human PBMCs. The study at large found these results: Sequences below about 10^-5 frequency were poorly captured, so only a minor fraction of alloreactive clones could be mapped to unstimulated subsets. Siplizumab significantly reduced the cumulative frequency of alloreactive sequences traceable to unstimulated CD4+ memory T cells. Unstimulated naive T cells appeared more diverse than memory T cells, and naive cells seemed to contribute substantially to the alloresponse. Of the alloreactive CD4+ clones that could be mapped, the Treg-derived share averaged almost 70% with siplizumab compared with 25% to 30% in control reactions. Whether proliferating Tregs from siplizumab cultures actually had suppressive function was not functionally confirmed. About 80-96% of proliferating CD4+ or CD8+ clones could not be given a naive or memory phenotype.

The receptor library was made with the immunoSEQ multiplex PCR assay. Some 1.1 x 10^5 TCR templates per sample were assayed by the deep sequencing platform. Genomic DNA extracted from sorted T cells was used for TCRbeta CDR3 sequencing. The original pipeline was this. The R programming language was used for clonal analysis of TCRbeta CDR3 data. Alloreactive CD4+ and CD8+ clones were identified by comparing unstimulated samples to CFSE-low samples taken after the reaction. Regulatory or non-regulatory origin of alloreactive CD4+ clones was assigned by matching sequences to the sorted unstimulated Treg and non-Treg repertoires. The clones in this table, taken by TCRdb from immuneACCESS, are in-frame only. Not every clone is retained; where verified, under half of the shortfall comes from an unresolved V gene, and the cause of the rest is unknown. V and J calls and clone size come straight from that table; D and trimming were deduced from the DNA. Recorded for this sample are over 45,000 clones; around 97% of them occurred a single time. The ten largest clones capture approximately 1.1% of the sample.

Remarks on this clone: Its antigen is still unknown. Nothing much larger sits one base from this clone, and base qualities are not available.

In addition, sequencing in three donor pairs included unstimulated CD8+ effector memory subsets alongside CD4+ naive, CD8+ naive, CD8+ TEMRA and CD4+ memory subsets. TCRbeta CDR3 sequencing was performed on sorted unstimulated T cells and on proliferating T cells recovered from mixed lymphocyte reactions. Fresh whole blood from over 8 HLA-typed healthy donors was used to isolate PBMCs. The specimen sequenced was naive CD8+ T cells sorted from blood. In the paper's terms, the cell subset or site label means: unstimulated naive T cells. The TCR sequence derives from a human donor in good health.

CDR3 sequence: CASSDKGAGYGYTF. The nucleotides read TGCGCCAGCAGTGACAAGGGGGCGGGCTATGGCTACACCTTC. The chain links TRBV10-2 with TRBJ1-2; TRBD1 fits 7 bases in the junction. The germline V gene supplies CDR1 WSHSY and CDR2 SAAADI. From cysteine to phenylalanine, the CDR3 is 14 amino acids long. The DNA shown is the 42-base CDR3, in frame from base 1. V loses 3 bases at its end and J loses 4 bases; junction bases beyond the gene matches: 5.